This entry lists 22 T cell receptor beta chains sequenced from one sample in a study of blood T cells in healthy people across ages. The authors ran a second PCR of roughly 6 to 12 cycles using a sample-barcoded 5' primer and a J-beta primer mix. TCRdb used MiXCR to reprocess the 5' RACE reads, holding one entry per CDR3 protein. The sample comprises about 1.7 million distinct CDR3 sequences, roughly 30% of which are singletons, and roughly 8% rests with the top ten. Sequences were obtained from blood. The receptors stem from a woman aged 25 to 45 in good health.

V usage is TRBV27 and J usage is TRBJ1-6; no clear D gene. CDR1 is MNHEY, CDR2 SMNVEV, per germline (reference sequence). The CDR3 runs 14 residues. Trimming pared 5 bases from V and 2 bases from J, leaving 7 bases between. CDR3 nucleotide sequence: TGTGCCAGCAGTGCGAGCACCTATAATTCACCCCTCCACTTT. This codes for CASSASTYNSPLHF.

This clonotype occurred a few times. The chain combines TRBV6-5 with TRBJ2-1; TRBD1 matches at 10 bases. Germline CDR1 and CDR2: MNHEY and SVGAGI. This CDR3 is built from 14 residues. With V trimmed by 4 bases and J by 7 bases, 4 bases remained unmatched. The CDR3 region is CASSSLGQGNEQFF. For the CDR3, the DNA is TGTGCCAGCAGTTCCCTGGGACAGGGGAATGAGCAGTTCTTC.

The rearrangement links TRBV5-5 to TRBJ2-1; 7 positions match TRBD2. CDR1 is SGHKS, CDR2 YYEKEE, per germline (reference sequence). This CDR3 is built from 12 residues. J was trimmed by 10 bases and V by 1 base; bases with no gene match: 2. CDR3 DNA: TGTGCCAGCAGCTTGTCACTAGCGGAGCAGTTCTTC. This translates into CASSLSLAEQFF.

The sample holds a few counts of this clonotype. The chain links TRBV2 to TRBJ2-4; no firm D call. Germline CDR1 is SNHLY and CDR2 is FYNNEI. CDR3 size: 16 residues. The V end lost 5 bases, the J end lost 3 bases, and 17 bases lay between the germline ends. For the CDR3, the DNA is TGTGCCAGCAGTCTGGGGTGGCCCTTCCTCAAAAACATTCAGTACTTC. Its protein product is CASSLGWPFLKNIQYF.

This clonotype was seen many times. CDR3 residues: CASGKDRETQYF. CDR3 sequence (DNA): TGTGCCAGCGGAAAGGATCGGGAGACCCAGTACTTC. V gene TRBV6-5 combines with J gene TRBJ2-5; D unresolved. The V and J ends lost 8 bases and 5 bases respectively, with 12 bases between them. The CDR3 totals 12 residues. Germline CDR1 reads MNHEY; CDR2 reads SVGAGI.

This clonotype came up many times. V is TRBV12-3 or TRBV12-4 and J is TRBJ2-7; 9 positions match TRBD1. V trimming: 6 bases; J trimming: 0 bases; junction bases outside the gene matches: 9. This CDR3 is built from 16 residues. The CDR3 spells CASSPQGTGNSYEQYF. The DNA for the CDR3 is TGTGCCAGCAGCCCTCAGGGGACAGGGAACTCCTACGAGCAGTACTTC.

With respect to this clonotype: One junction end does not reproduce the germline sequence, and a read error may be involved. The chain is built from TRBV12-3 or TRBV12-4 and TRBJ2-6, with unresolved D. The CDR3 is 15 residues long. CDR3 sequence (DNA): TGTGCCAGCGGTTTTGGATCCTCTGGGGCCAACGTCCTGACTTTC. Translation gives CASGFGSSGANVLTF.

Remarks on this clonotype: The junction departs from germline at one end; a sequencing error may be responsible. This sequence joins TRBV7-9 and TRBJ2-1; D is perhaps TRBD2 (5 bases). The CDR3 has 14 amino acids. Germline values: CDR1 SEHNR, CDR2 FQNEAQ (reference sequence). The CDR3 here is CANSSGNTKNEQFF. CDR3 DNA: TGTGCCAACAGCTCCGGGAACACGAAAAATGAGCAGTTCTTC.

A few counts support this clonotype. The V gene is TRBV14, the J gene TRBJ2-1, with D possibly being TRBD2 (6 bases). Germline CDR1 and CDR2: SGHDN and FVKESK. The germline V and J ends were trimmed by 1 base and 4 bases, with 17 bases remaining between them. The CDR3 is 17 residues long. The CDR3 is CASSQVRGARPYNEQFF. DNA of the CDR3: TGTGCCAGCAGCCAAGTTCGCGGGGCTAGACCTTACAATGAGCAGTTCTTC.

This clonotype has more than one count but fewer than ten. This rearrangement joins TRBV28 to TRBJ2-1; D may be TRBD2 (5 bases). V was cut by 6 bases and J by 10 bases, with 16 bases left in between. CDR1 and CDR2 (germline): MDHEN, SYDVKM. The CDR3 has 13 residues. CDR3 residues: CASSLGLFREQFF. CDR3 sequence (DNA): TGTGCCAGCAGCTTAGGACTTTTTCGGGAGCAGTTCTTC.

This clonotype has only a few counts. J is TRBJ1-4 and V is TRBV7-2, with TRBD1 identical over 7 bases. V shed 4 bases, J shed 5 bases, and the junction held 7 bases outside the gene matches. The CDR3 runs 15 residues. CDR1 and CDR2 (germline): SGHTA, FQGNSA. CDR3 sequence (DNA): TGTGCCAGCAGCTCCAACCGACAGGGCAATGAAAAACTGTTTTTT. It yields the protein CASSSNRQGNEKLFF. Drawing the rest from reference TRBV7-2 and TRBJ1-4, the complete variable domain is GAGVSQSPSNKVTEKGKDVELRCDPISGHTALYWYRQSLGQGLEFLIYFQGNSAPDKSGLPSDRFSAERTGGSVSTLTIQRTQQEDSAVYLCASSSNRQGNEKLFFGSGTQLSVL.

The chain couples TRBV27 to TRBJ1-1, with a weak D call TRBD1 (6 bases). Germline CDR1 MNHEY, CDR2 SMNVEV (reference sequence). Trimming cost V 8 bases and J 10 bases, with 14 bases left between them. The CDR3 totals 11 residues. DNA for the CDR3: TGTGCCAGCCGCGGACAGTCGATAGCTTTCTTT. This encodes CASRGQSIAFF.

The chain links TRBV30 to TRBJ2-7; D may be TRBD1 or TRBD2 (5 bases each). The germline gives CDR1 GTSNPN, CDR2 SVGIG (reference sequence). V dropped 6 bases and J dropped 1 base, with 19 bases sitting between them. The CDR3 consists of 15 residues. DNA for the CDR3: TGTGCCTGTGGGGGTTACAGCTCAGGTTCCTACGAGCAGTACTTC. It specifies CACGGYSSGSYEQYF. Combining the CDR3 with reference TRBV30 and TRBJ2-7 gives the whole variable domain SQTIHQWPATLVQPVGSPLSLECTVEGTSNPNLYWYRQAAGRGLQLLFYSVGIGQISSEVPQNLSASRPQDRQFILSSKKLLLSDSGFYLCACGGYSSGSYEQYFGPGTRLTVT.

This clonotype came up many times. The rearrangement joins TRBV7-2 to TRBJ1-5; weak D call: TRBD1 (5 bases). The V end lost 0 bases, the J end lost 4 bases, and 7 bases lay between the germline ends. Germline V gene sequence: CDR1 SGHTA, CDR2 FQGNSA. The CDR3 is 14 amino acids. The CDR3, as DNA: TGTGCCAGCAGCTTAGCGGGGGGAAATCAGCCCCAGCATTTT. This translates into CASSLAGGNQPQHF. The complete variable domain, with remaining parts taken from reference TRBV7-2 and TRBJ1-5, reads GAGVSQSPSNKVTEKGKDVELRCDPISGHTALYWYRQSLGQGLEFLIYFQGNSAPDKSGLPSDRFSAERTGGSVSTLTIQRTQQEDSAVYLCASSLAGGNQPQHFGDGTRLSIL.

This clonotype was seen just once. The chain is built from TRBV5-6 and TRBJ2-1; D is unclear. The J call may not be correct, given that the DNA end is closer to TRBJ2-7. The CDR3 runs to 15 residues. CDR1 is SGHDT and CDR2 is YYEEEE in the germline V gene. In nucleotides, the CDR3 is TGTGCCAGCAGCTTGTCCGTGAGCTCCTACAATGAGCAGTACTTC. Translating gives CASSLSVSSYNEQYF.

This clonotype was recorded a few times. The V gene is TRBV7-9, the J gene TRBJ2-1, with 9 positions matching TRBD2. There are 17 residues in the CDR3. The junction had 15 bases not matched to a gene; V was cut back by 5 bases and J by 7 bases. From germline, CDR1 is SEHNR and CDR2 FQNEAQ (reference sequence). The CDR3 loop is CASSPQWVAGDGNEQFF. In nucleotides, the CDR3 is TGTGCCAGCAGCCCTCAGTGGGTAGCGGGAGACGGGAATGAGCAGTTCTTC.

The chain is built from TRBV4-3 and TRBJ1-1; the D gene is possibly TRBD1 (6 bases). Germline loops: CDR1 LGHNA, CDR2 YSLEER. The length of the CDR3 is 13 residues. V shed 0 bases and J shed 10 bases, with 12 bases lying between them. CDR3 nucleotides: TGCGCCAGCAGCCAAGATCTGGAGGACAGAGCTTTCTTT. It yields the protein CASSQDLEDRAFF.

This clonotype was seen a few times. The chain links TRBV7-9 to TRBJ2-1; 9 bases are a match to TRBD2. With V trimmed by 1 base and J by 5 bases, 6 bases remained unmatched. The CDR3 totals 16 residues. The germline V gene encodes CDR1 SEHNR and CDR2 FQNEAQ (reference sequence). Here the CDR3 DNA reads TGTGCCAGCAGCTTAGTCTCGCGGGGGGGGCACAATGAGCAGTTCTTC. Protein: CASSLVSRGGHNEQFF.

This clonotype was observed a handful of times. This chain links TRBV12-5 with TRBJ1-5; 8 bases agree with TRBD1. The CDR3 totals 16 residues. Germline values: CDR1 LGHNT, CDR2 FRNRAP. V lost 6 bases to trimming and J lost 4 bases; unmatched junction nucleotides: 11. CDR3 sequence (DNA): TGTGCTAGTGGCCTCGTGACAGGGGAACCTAATCAGCCCCAGCATTTT. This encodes CASGLVTGEPNQPQHF.

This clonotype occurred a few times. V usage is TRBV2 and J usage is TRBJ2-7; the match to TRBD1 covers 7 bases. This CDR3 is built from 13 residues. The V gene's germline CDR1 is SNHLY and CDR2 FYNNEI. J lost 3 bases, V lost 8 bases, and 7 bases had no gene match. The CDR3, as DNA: TGTGCCAGCCGCTGGGACAGAAACTACGAGCAGTACTTC. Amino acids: CASRWDRNYEQYF.

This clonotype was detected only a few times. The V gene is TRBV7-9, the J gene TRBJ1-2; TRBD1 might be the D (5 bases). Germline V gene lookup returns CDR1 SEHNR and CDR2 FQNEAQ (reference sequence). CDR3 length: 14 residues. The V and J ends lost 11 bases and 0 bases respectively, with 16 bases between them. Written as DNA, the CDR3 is TGTGCCGGTCGTTCCACGGGGGCTAACTATGGCTACACCTTC. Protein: CAGRSTGANYGYTF.

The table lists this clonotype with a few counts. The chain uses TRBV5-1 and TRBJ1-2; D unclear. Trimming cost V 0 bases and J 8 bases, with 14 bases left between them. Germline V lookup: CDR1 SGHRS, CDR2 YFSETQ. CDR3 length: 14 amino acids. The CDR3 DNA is TGCGCCAGCAGCTTGGAACTTCCGGGCACAGGCTACACCTTC. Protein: CASSLELPGTGYTF.